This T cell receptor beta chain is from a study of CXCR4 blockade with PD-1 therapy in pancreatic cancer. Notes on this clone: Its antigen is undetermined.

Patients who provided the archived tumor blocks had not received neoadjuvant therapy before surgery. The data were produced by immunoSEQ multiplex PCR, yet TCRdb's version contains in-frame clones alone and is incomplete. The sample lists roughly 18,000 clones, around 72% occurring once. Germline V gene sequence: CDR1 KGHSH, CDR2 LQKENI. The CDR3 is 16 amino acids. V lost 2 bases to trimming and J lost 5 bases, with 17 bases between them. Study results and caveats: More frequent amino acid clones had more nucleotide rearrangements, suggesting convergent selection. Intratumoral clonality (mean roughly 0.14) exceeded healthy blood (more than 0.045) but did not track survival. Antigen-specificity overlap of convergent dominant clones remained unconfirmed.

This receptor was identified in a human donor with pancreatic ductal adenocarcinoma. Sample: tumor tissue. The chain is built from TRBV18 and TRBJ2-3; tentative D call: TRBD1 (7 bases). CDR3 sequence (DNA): TGTGCCAGCTCACCATACGCGGGACAGCAACAAGATACGCAGTATTTT. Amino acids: CASSPYAGQQQDTQYF. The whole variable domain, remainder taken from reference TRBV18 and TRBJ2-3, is NAGVMQNPRHLVRRRGQEARLRCSPMKGHSHVYWYRQLPEEGLKFMVYLQKENIIDESGMPKERFSAEFPKEGPSILRIQQVVRGDSAAYFCASSPYAGQQQDTQYFGPGTRLTVL.